The entry below describes one T cell receptor beta chain. It has no known antigen specificity. Base qualities are not recorded, but no much larger clone differs from it by a single base. This specimen belongs to a study of shared clonotypes between healthy human individuals (dated by TCRdb to 2020 to 2021). For context, the study as a whole: The cohort comprised a couple of women and a few men aged 18 to 49 years. For each donor, CD4 naive and CD4 memory were each run on three plates, CD8 naive on two plates, and CD8 memory on one plate. To estimate repertoire size and how much clonotypes are shared between individuals, the study performed deep sequencing of blood TCR repertoires from five healthy adults. Libraries were prepared and TCR repertoires were sequenced by different laboratories using diverse techniques, in order to increase sequencing depth and limit assay-specific biases. Each donor's leukapheresis produced roughly between about 0.8 and 10 billion PBMCs. Paper-wide results and their limitations: About 5% of naive CD4, 3% to 3.5% of naive CD8, about 2.4% of memory CD4, and 0.35% to 0.4% of memory CD8 clonotypes were shared across several donors. Larger estimated clonotype richness was generally found for naive subsets than for memory subsets. Compared with non-shared clonotypes, clonotypes shared by all four sorted-subset donors had higher generation probabilities. Sampling was restricted to blood, and TCR repertoires in tissue are likely to differ from TCR repertoires in blood. The small number of donors limited the genetic and exposure-history diversity represented. Based on pairwise subsampling, the degree of clonotype sharing among donors was expected to be affected by sequencing depth. Incomplete sequencing was indicated by rarefaction of sorted-subset datasets, despite the large sequencing depth.

Using the deep immunoSEQ assay, TCR CDR3 regions were amplified from genomic DNA by multiplex PCR. Genomic DNA extracted from each cell subset was distributed evenly over all wells of several immunoSEQ 96-well plates, and each plate served as one replicate. For sorted subsets, approximately 200 ng of genomic DNA, equivalent to around 30,000 T cell genomes, went into each replicate PCR. The purified libraries were quantified using a Qubit 3.0 fluorometer, sized with a Bioanalyzer 2100, and then quantified again using the KAPA Library Quantification kit. Each immunoSEQ 96-well plate was sequenced on its own single-read 150-cycle Illumina NextSeq 550 flow cell. The authors processed their data as follows. Because the immunoSEQ output held only junctional sequences and lacked quality scores, the filtering could not match the filtering applied to full-length reads. To assign V/J genes and CDR3, sequences were annotated using PyIR, a Python wrapper for IgBLAST v1.9, with IMGT germline references. Reads with weak V/J assignments (E-value above 1e-6), missing CDR3, stop codons, out-of-frame junctions, or ambiguous translated residues were removed. V3J clonotypes were defined by identical inferred V gene, J gene, and CDR3 amino acid sequence. Percentage overlap between repertoires was computed as shared unique clonotypes divided by the size of the smaller repertoire. Richness of each repertoire was evaluated using RTK rarefaction, the Chao1 estimator, and Recon v2.1 estimates of unobserved clonotypes. Generation probabilities were computed with OLGA for all TCRbeta clonotypes obtained by the gDNA method from four donors. Sourced from immuneACCESS, this table was stored by TCRdb with only in-frame sequences that have V and J called. A share of the clones is absent; for the studies checked, an unresolved V gene accounts for under half, and the remainder has no known explanation. Clone size and the V and J calls come from that table; the DNA yielded D and trimming. This sample has 630,000 or so clones in its table, and roughly 98% of those were observed once. The ten largest clones take up 0.3% to 0.35% of the sample.

CD8 naive samples were CD45RO-negative cells positively selected for CCR7, giving a CD45RA+CCR7+ population that excluded TemRA cells. Donors were healthy HIV-negative adults with no recently reported acute infections or vaccinations. Only Caucasian adults living in Nashville, Tennessee, USA were represented among the donors. Blood was collected by leukapheresis, and PBMCs were isolated by Ficoll-Histopaque density gradient centrifugation and then cryopreserved in liquid nitrogen vapor phase. Analytical flow cytometry was used to check the purity and quantity of each magnetically sorted T cell population. Genomic DNA was isolated from each sorted fraction and quantified by UV absorbance on a Nanodrop 2000c. The sequence was obtained from a young man in good health. Sequenced input: naive CD8+ T cells sorted from blood. The cell subset or site label, as the study defines it: CD45RA+CCR7+.

The bases read TGTGCCAGCAGCTTAGGAGCCGAGCAGTACTTC. The resulting protein is CASSLGAEQYF. This chain joins TRBV7-2 to TRBJ2-7; too little of a D gene remains to name it. CDR1 and CDR2 (SGHTA, FQGNSA) derive from the germline V gene. V loses 1 base, J loses 6 bases, and the germline ends lie 4 bases apart. The CDR3 spans 11 residues, from the cysteine through the phenylalanine. Only the CDR3 part of the read is kept: 33 bases, read in frame from the first base.